This T cell receptor (beta chain) was identified during a study of T cell responses to AZD1222 COVID-19 vaccine. Study observations and caveats: Donors, mostly white British, included more females; clonal diversity was possibly underestimated. Only a handful of AZD1222 recipients, about six in all, had baseline seropositivity.

After removal of 5 bases from V and 6 bases from J, the junction contained 7 bases not matched to a gene. The V gene's germline CDR1 is SGHDN and CDR2 FVKESK. The CDR3 is 14 residues long. As for this clone: Antigen: not known.

Using immunoSEQ multiplex PCR, the repertoire was profiled, and TCRdb retains in-frame clones only, with some absent. Of 95,000 to 100,000 clones listed, 80% to 95% were seen once; the top ten hold about 8.1%. The sequence was collected from an adult who received the AZD1222 COVID-19 vaccine. V is TRBV14 and J is TRBJ1-2, with TRBD1 matching over 9 bases. The sample in question was peripheral blood, obtained 28 days after the second AZD1222 dose. The chain's CDR3 is CASSAQGAGHGYTF. The CDR3 nucleotides read TGTGCCAGCAGCGCACAGGGGGCTGGTCATGGCTACACCTTC. Drawing the rest from reference TRBV14 and TRBJ1-2, the complete variable domain is EAGVTQFPSHSVIEKGQTVTLRCDPISGHDNLYWYRRVMGKEIKFLLHFVKESKQDESGMPNNRFLAERTGGTYSTLKVQPAELEDSGVYFCASSAQGAGHGYTFGSGTRLTVV.